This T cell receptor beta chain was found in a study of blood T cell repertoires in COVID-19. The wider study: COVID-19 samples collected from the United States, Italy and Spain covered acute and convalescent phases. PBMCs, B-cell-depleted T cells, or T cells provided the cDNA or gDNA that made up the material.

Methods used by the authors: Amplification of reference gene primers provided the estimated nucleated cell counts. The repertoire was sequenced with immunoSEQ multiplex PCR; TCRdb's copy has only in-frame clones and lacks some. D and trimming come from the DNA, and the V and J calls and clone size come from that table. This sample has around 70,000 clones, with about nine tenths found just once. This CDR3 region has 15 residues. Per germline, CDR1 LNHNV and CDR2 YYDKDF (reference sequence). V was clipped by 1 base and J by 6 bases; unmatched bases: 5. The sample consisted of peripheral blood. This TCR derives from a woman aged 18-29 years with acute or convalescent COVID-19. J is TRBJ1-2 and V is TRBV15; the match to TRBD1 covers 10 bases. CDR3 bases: TGTGCCACCAGCAGAGTGGGACAGGGGATAGATGGCTACACCTTC. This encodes CATSRVGQGIDGYTF.